This record looks at one T cell receptor (beta chain) sequence and its context. This entry comes from a study of blood T cell repertoires in COVID-19. Trimming removed 6 bases from V and 3 bases from J, with 12 bases in between. This CDR3 is built from 13 residues. The data were produced by immunoSEQ multiplex PCR, yet TCRdb's version contains in-frame clones alone and is incomplete. The sample lists some 200,000 clones, about 86% occurring once. Sequenced input: PBMCs or T cells enriched from blood (not recorded which). The receptor's source is a woman between 50 and 59 years old in a cohort exposed to, infected with or recovered from COVID-19 (not recorded which). The chain combines TRBV12-3 or TRBV12-4 with TRBJ2-7, with D possibly TRBD2 on 6 matching bases. For the CDR3, the DNA is TGTGCCAGCAGCAAGACTAGTCTCTACGAGCAGTACTTC. Protein product: CASSKTSLYEQYF.